This T cell receptor (beta chain) comes out of a study of shared clonotypes between healthy human individuals. General study points: Relative to clonotypes present in all four donors, those not shared had lower generation probabilities. Of the naive CD4 clonotypes, 4% to 5% were shared across several donors. Naive subsets tended to show greater estimated richness than memory subsets.

When replicate PCRs were run on sorted subsets, they used 200 to 250 ng DNA, approximately 27,000 T cell genomes. Clones were sequenced by immunoSEQ multiplex PCR, and TCRdb holds only the in-frame ones, with some missing. The sample has about 2.1 million clones, approximately 94% seen once. Comments on this clone: The antigen remains unidentified.

The naive CD8 subset, CD45RO-negative cells positively selected for CCR7, excluded terminally differentiated effector memory CD45RA+ cells. CDR3 length: 16 residues. The germline CDR1 and CDR2 sequences are MNHNY and SVGAGI (reference sequence). The ends were cut back, 2 bases at V and 3 bases at J, with 16 bases in the middle. The sequence came from a man between 18 and 35 years old in good health. Some clones in this sample may be carry-over from other donors' samples. This rearrangement joins TRBV6-6 to TRBJ1-2; perhaps TRBD1 as D (6 bases). Material: naive CD8+ T cells from PBMCs. CDR3 in amino acids: CASSYTGGGDHYGYTF. The CDR3 region has the DNA TGTGCCAGCAGTTACACCGGGGGGGGCGACCACTATGGCTACACCTTC.